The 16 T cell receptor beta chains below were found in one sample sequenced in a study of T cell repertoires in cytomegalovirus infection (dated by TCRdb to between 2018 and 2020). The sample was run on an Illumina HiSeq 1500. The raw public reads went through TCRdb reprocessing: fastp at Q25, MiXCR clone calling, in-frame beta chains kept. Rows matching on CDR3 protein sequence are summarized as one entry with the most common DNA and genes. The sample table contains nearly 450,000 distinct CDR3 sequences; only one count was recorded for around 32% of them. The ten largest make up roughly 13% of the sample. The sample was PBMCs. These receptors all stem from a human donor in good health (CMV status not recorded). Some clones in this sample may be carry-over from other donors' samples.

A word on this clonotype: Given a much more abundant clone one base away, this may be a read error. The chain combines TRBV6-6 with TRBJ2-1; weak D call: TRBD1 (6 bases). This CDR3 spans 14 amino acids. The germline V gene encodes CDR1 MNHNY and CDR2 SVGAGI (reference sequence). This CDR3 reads CPSSNVPGHAEQFF. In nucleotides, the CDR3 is TGTCCCAGCAGTAACGTCCCGGGACATGCTGAGCAGTTCTTC.

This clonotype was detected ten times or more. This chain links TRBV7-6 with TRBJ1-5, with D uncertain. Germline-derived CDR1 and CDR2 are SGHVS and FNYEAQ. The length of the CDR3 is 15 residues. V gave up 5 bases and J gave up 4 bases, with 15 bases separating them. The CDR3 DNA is TGTGCCAGCAGCCAGACTCCCGGGAAGAATCAGCCCCAGCATTTT. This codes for CASSQTPGKNQPQHF.

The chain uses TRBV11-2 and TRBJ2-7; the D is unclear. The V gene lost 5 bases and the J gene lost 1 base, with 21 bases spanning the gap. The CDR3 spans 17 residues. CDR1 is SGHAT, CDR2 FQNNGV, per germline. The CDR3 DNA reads TGTGCCAGCAGCCCGCGTCAAGGTACTCTTGTATCCTACGAGCAGTACTTC. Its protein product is CASSPRQGTLVSYEQYF.

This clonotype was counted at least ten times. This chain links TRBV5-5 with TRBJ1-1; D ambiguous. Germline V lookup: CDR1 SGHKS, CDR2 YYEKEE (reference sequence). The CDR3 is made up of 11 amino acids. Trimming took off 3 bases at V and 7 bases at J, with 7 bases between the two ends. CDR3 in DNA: TGTGCCAGCAGCTACGGAGATGAAGCTTTCTTT. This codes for CASSYGDEAFF.

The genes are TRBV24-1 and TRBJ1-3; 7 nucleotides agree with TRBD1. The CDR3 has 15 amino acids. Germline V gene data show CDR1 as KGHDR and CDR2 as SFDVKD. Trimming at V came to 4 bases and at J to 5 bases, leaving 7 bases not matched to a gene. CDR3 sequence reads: CATSDPRDRRNTIYF. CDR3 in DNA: TGTGCCACCAGTGACCCCCGGGACAGAAGAAACACCATATATTTT.

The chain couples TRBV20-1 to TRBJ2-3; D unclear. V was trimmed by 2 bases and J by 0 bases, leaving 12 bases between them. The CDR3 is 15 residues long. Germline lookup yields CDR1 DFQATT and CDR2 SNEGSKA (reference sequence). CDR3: CSARSRTPSTDTQYF. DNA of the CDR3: TGCAGTGCTAGATCAAGAACACCTAGCACAGATACGCAGTATTTT.

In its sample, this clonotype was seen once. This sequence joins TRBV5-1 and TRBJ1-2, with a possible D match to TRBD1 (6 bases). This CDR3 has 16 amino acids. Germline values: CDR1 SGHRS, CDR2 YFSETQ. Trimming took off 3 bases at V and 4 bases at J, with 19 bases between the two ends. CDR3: CASSSGRTDGIYGYTF. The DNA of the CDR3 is TGCGCCAGCAGCTCGGGGCGGACAGATGGAATCTATGGCTACACCTTC.

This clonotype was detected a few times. CDR3 amino acids: CASSPLGQSYNQPQHF. As DNA, the CDR3 is TGTGCCAGCAGTCCACTGGGACAGAGTTACAATCAGCCCCAGCATTTT. V is TRBV6-6 and J is TRBJ1-5, with 7 bases lining up with TRBD1. Germline V gives CDR1 MNHNY, CDR2 SVGAGI (reference sequence). The CDR3 consists of 16 residues. Trimming cost V 5 bases and J 3 bases; bases outside gene matches: 10.

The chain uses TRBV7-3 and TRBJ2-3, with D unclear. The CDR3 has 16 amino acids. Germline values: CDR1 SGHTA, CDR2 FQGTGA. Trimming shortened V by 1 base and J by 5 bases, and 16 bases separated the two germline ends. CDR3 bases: TGTGCCAGCAGCTTAAGTCCCTCTAAAGGCAGAGATACGCAGTATTTT. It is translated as CASSLSPSKGRDTQYF.

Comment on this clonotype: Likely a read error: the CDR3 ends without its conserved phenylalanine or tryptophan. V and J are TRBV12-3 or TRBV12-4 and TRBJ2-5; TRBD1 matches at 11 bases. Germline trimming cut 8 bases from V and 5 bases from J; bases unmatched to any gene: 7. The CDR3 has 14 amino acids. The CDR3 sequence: CASRRTGGVETQYL. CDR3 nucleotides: TGTGCCAGCCGCAGGACAGGGGGCGTGGAGACCCAGTACTTA.

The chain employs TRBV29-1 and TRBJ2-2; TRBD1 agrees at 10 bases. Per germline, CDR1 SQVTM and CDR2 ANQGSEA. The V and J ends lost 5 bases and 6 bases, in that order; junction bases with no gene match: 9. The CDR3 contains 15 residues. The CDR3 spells CSVLDRGLSAGELFF. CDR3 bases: TGCAGCGTTCTAGACAGGGGGCTATCGGCCGGGGAGCTGTTTTTT.

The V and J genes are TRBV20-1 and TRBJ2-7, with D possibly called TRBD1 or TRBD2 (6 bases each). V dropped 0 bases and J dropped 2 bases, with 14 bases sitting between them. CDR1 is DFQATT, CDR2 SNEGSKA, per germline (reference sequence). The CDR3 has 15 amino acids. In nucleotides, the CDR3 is TGCAGTGCTAGAGATGTGGGGGGCCGACCCTACGAGCAGTACTTC. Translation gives CSARDVGGRPYEQYF.

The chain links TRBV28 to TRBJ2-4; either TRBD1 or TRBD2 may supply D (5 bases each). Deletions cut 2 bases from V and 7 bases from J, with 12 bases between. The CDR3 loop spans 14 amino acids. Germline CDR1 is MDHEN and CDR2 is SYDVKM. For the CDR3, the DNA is TGTGCCAGCAGTTTACTGGGGGTTCCGAACATTCAGTACTTC. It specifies CASSLLGVPNIQYF.

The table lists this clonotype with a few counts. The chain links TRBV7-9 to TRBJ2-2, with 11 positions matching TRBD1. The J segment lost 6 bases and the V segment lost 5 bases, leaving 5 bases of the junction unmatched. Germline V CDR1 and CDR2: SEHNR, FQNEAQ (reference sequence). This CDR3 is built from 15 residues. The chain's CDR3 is CASSPGQGAPGELFF. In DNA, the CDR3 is TGTGCCAGCAGCCCCGGACAGGGGGCCCCCGGGGAGCTGTTTTTT.

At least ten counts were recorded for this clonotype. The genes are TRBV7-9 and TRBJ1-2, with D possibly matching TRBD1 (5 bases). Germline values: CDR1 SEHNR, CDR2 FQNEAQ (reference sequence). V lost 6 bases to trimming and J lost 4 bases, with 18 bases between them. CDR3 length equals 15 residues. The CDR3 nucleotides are TGTGCCAGCAGTCACTCGGGGGGAGGAAGCTATGGCTACACCTTC. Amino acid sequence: CASSHSGGGSYGYTF.

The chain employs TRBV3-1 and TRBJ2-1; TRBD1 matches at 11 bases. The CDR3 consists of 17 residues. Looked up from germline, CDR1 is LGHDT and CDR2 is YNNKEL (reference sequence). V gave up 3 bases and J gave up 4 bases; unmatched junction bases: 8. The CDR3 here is CASSQLGTGGAYNEQFF. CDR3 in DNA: TGTGCCAGCAGCCAGCTTGGGACAGGGGGAGCTTACAATGAGCAGTTCTTC.